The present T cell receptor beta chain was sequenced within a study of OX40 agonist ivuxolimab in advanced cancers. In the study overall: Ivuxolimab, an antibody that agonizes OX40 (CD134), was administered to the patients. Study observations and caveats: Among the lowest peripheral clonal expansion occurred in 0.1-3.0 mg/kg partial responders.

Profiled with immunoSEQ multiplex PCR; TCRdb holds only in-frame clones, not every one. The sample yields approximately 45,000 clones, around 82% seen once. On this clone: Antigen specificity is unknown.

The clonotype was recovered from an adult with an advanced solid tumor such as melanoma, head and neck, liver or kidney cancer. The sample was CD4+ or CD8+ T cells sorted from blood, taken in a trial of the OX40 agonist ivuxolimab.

CDR3 protein: CASRADTPSGANVLTF. CDR3 coding DNA: TGTGCCAGCAGGGCCGACACCCCATCTGGGGCCAACGTCCTGACTTTC. This chain connects TRBV2 to TRBJ2-6, with D unresolved. The CDR3 is 16 amino acids. The V and J ends lost 6 bases and 1 base respectively, with 13 bases between them. Germline assignment: CDR1 SNHLY and CDR2 FYNNEI.